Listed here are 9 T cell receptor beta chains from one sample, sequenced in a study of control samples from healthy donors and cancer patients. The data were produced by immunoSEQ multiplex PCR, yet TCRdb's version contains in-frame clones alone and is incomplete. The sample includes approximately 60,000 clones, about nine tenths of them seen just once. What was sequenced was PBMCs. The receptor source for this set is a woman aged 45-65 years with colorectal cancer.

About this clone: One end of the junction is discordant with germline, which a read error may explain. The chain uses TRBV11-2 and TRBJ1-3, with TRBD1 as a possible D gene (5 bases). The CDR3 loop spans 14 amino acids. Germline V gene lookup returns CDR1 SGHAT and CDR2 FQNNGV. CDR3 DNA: TGTGCCAGCAGCATAGACCTCGGGGGGAACACCATATATTTT. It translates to CASSIDLGGNTIYF. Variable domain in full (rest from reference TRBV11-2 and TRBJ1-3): EAGVAQSPRYKIIEKRQSVAFWCNPISGHATLYWYQQILGQGPKLLIQFQNNGVVDDSQLPKDRFSAERLKGVDSTLKIQPAKLEDSAVYLCASSIDLGGNTIYFGEGSWLTVV.

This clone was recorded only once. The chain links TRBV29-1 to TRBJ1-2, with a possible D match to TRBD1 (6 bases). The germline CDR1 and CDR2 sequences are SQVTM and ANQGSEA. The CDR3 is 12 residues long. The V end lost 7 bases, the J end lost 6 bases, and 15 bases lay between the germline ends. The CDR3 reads CSDRGGVHGYTF. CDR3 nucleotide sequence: TGCAGCGACCGAGGGGGGGTACATGGCTACACCTTC.

The CDR3 is CASSLDPGALYEQYF. In nucleotides, the CDR3 is TGTGCCAGCAGCTTAGACCCAGGCGCCCTCTACGAGCAGTACTTC. The chain couples TRBV11-2 to TRBJ2-7; D gene uncertain. Germline CDR1 and CDR2: SGHAT and FQNNGV. The CDR3 totals 15 residues. The ends were cut back, 0 bases at V and 3 bases at J, with 12 bases in the middle.

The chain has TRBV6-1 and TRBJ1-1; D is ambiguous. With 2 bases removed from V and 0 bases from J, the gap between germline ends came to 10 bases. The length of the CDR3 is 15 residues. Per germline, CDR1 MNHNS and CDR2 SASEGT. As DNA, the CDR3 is TGTGCCAGCAGTGAAATGGGCAGGATGAACACTGAAGCTTTCTTT. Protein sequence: CASSEMGRMNTEAFF.

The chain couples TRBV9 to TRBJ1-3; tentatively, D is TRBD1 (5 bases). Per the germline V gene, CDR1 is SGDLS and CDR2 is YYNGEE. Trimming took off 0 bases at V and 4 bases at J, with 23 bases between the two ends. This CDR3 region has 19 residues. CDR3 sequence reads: CASSVDLDGAGPHGNTIYF. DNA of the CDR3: TGTGCCAGCAGCGTAGATCTGGATGGGGCAGGGCCCCACGGAAACACCATATATTTT. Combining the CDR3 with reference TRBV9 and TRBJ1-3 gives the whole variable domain DSGVTQTPKHLITATGQRVTLRCSPRSGDLSVYWYQQSLDQGLQFLIQYYNGEERAKGNILERFSAQQFPDLHSELNLSSLELGDSALYFCASSVDLDGAGPHGNTIYFGEGSWLTVV.

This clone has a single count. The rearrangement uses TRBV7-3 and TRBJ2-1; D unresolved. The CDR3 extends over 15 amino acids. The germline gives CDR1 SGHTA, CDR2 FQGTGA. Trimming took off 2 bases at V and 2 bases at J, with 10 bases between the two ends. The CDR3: CASSLDLMPYNEQFF. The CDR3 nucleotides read TGTGCCAGCAGCTTAGATTTAATGCCCTACAATGAGCAGTTCTTC. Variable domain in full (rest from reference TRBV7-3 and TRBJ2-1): GAGVSQTPSNKVTEKGKYVELRCDPISGHTALYWYRQSLGQGPEFLIYFQGTGAADDSGLPNDRFFAVRPEGSVSTLKIQRTERGDSAVYLCASSLDLMPYNEQFFGPGTRLTVL.

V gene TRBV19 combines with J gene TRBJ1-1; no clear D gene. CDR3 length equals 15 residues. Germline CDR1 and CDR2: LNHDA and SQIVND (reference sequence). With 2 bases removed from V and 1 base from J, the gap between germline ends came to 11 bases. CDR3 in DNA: TGTGCCAGTAGTATATCGGGAGCTTCGAACACTGAAGCTTTCTTT. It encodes CASSISGASNTEAFF. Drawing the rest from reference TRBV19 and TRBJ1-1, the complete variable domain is DGGITQSPKYLFRKEGQNVTLSCEQNLNHDAMYWYRQDPGQGLRLIYYSQIVNDFQKGDIAEGYSVSREKKESFPLTVTSAQKNPTAFYLCASSISGASNTEAFFGQGTRLTVV.

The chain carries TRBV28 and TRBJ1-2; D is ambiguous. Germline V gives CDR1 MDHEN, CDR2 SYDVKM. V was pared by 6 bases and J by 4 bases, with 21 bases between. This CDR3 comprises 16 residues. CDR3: CASRMRGRALIYGYTF. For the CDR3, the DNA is TGTGCCAGCAGGATGAGAGGACGGGCTTTAATCTATGGCTACACCTTC.

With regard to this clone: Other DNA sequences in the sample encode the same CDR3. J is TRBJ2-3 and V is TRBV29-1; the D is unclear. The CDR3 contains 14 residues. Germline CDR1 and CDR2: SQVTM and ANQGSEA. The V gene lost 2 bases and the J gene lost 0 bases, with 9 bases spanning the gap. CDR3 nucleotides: TGCAGCGTTGAAAAGGGCCAGAGCACAGATACGCAGTATTTT. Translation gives CSVEKGQSTDTQYF.